This entry features one T cell receptor (beta chain) sequence. A second PCR, run for about 6 to 12 cycles, used a sample-barcoded 5' primer plus a J-beta primer mix. TCRdb reprocessed the 5' RACE reads with MiXCR, giving one entry per CDR3 protein. This table holds 850,000 to 1,000,000 distinct CDR3 sequences, about 51% found once. This entry is derived from a study of blood T cells in healthy people across ages. There are 14 residues in the CDR3. The trim removed 5 bases at V and 3 bases at J, leaving 6 bases unmatched. Germline assignment: CDR1 LGHDT and CDR2 YNNKEL (reference sequence). This chain links TRBV3-1 with TRBJ2-7, with 8 bases identical to TRBD1. Sample: blood. This sequence was found in a woman in her fifties or sixties in good health. The CDR3: CASSGRGRDYEQYF. The CDR3 bases are TGTGCCAGCAGCGGCAGGGGGCGGGACTACGAGCAGTACTTC.